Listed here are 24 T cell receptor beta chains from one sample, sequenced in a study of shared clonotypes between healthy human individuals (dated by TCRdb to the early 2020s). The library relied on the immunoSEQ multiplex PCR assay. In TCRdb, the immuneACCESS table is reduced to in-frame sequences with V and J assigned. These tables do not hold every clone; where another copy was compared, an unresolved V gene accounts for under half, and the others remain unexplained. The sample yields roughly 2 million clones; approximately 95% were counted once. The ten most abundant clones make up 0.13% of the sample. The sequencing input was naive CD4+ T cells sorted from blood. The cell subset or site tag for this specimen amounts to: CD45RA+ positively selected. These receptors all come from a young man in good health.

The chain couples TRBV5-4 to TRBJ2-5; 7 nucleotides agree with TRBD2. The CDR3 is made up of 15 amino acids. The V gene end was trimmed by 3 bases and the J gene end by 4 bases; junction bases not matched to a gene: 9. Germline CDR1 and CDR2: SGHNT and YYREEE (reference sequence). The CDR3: CASSWAGDLAETQYF. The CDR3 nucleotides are TGTGCCAGCAGCTGGGCGGGAGATTTGGCAGAGACCCAGTACTTC.

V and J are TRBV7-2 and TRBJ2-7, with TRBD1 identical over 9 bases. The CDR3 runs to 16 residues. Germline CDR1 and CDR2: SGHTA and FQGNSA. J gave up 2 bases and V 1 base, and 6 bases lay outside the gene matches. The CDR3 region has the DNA TGTGCCAGCAGCTTAGTAACACAGGGGGCCGCCTACGAGCAGTACTTC. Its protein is CASSLVTQGAAYEQYF.

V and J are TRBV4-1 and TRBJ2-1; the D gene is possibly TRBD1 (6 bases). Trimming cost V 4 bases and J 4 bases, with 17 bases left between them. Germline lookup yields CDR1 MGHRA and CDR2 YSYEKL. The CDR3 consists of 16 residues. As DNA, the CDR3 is TGCGCCAGCAGCCCTACTGCATTAGGGACATACAATGAGCAGTTCTTC. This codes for CASSPTALGTYNEQFF.

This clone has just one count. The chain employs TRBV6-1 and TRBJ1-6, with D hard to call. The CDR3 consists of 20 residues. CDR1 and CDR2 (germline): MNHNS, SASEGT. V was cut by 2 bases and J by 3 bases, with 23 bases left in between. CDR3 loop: CASSESQHPDRYFYNSPLHF. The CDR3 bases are TGTGCCAGCAGTGAATCCCAACACCCGGACCGATACTTCTATAATTCACCCCTCCACTTT.

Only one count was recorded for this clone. CDR3 nucleotide sequence: TGTGCCAGTAGTATAGTCCAAAATTCACCCCTCCACTTT. The encoded protein is CASSIVQNSPLHF. This sequence joins TRBV19 and TRBJ1-6, with D hard to call. The CDR3 loop spans 13 amino acids. V lost 1 base, J lost 7 bases, and 5 bases lay in between. Germline V gene lookup returns CDR1 LNHDA and CDR2 SQIVND (reference sequence).

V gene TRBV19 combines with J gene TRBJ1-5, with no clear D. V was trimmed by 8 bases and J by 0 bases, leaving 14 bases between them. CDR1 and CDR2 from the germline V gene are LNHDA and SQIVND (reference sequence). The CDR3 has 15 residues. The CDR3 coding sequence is TGTGCCAGTCAACCTGACGGAAATAGCAATCAGCCCCAGCATTTT. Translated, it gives CASQPDGNSNQPQHF.

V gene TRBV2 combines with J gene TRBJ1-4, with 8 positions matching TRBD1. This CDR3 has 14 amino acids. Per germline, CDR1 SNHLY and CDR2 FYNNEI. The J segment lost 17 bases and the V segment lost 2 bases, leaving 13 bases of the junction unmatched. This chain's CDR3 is CASSELTAGQEGFF. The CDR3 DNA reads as TGTGCCAGCAGTGAATTAACCGCGGGACAGGAGGGATTTTTT.

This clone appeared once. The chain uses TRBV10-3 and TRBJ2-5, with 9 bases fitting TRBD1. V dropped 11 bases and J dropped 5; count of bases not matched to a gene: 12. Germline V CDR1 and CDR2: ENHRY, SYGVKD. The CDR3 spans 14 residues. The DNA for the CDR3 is TGTGCCGCTCGACAGGGGGTCCGAGGCGAGACCCAGTACTTC. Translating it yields CAARQGVRGETQYF.

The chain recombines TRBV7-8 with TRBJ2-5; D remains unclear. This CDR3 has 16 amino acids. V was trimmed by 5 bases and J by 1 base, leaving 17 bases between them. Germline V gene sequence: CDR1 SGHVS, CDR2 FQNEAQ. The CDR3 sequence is CASSHYGVAPQETQYF. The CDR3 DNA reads TGTGCCAGCAGCCACTATGGGGTTGCACCCCAAGAGACCCAGTACTTC.

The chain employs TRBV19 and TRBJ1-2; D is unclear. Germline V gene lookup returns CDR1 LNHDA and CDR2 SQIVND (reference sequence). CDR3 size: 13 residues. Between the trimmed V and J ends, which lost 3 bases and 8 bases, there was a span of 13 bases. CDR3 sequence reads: CASSMAGPSGYTF. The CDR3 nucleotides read TGTGCCAGTAGTATGGCTGGGCCATCGGGCTACACCTTC. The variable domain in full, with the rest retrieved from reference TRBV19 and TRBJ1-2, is DGGITQSPKYLFRKEGQNVTLSCEQNLNHDAMYWYRQDPGQGLRLIYYSQIVNDFQKGDIAEGYSVSREKKESFPLTVTSAQKNPTAFYLCASSMAGPSGYTFGSGTRLTVV.

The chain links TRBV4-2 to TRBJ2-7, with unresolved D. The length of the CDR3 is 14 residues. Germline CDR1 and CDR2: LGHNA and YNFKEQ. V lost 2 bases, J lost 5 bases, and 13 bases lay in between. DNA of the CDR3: TGTGCCAGCAGCCAAACTTCAGGTGGGAACGAGCAGTACTTC. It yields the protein CASSQTSGGNEQYF.

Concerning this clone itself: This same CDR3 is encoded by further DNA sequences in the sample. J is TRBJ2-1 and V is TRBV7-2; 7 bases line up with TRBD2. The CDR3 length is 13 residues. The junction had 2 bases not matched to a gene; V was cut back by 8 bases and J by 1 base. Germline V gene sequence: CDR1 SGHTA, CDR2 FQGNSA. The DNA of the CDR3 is TGTGCCAGCTCTAGCGGTTCCTACAATGAGCAGTTCTTC. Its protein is CASSSGSYNEQFF.

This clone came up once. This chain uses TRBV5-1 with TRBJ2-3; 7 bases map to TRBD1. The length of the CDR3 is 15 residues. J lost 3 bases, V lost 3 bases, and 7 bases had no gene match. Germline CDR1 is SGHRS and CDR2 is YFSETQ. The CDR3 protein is CASSSTGARTDTQYF. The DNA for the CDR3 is TGCGCCAGCAGCTCCACAGGGGCCAGGACAGATACGCAGTATTTT.

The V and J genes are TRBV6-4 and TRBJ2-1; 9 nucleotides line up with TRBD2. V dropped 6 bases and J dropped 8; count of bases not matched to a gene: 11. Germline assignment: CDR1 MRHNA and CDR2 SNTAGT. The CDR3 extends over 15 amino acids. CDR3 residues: CASRGLAKSVDEQFF. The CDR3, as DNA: TGTGCCAGCAGAGGACTAGCGAAGAGCGTCGATGAGCAGTTCTTC.

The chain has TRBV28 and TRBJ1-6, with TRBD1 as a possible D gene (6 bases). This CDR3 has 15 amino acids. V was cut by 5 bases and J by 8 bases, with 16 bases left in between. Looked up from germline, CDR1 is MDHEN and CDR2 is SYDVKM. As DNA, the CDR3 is TGTGCCAGCAGTGAAATCCAGGGACAAGATTCACCCCTCCACTTT. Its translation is CASSEIQGQDSPLHF. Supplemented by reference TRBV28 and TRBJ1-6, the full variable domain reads DVKVTQSSRYLVKRTGEKVFLECVQDMDHENMFWYRQDPGLGLRLIYFSYDVKMKEKGDIPEGYSVSREKKERFSLILESASTNQTSMYLCASSEIQGQDSPLHFGNGTRLTVT.

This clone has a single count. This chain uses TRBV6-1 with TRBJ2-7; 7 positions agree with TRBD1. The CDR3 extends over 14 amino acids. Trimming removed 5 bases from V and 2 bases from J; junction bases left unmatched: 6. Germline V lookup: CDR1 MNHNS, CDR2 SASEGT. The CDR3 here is CASSPRDRAYEQYF. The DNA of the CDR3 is TGTGCCAGCAGTCCCCGGGACAGAGCCTACGAGCAGTACTTC.

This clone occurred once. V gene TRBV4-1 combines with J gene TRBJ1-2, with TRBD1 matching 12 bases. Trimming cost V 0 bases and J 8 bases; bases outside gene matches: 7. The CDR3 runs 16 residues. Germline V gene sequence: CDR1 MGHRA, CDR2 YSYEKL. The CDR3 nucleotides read TGCGCCAGCAGCCAAGATAGGGGACAGGGGGCCGACGGCTACACCTTC. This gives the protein CASSQDRGQGADGYTF.

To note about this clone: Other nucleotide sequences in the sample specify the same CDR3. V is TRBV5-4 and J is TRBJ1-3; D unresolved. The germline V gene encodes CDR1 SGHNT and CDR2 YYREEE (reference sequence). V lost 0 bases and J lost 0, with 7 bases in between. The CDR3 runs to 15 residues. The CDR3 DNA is TGTGCCAGCAGCTTGGATCAGAGCTCTGGAAACACCATATATTTT. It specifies CASSLDQSSGNTIYF. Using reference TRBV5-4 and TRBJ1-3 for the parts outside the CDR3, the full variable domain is ETGVTQSPTHLIKTRGQQVTLRCSSQSGHNTVSWYQQALGQGPQFIFQYYREEENGRGNFPPRFSGLQFPNYSSELNVNALELDDSALYLCASSLDQSSGNTIYFGEGSWLTVV.

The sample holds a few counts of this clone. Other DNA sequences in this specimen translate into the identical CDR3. The CDR3 nucleotides read TGTGCCAGCAGTCGGACAGTTCAAGAGACCCAGTACTTC. The encoded protein is CASSRTVQETQYF. V usage is TRBV6-5 and J usage is TRBJ2-5; D perhaps matches TRBD1 (6 bases). Germline V lookup: CDR1 MNHEY, CDR2 SVGAGI. The ends were cut back, 5 bases at V and 2 bases at J, with 9 bases in the middle. The CDR3 is made up of 13 amino acids.

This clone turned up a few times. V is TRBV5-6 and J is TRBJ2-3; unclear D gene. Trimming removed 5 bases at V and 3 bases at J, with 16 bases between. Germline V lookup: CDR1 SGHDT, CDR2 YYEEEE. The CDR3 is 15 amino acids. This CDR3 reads CASSALGVSTDTQYF. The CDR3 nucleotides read TGTGCCAGCAGTGCCCTAGGTGTTTCGACAGATACGCAGTATTTT.

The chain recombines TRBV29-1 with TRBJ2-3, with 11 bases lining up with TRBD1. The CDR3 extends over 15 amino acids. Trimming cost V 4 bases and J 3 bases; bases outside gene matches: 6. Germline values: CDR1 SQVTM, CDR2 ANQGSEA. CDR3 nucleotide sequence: TGCAGCGTTGGCCCAGGGACAGGGGGAACAGATACGCAGTATTTT. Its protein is CSVGPGTGGTDTQYF.

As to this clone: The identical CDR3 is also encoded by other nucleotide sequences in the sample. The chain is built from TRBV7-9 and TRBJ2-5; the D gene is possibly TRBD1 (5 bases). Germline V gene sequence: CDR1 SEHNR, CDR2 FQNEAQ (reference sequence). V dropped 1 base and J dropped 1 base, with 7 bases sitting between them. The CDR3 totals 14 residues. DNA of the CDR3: TGTGCCAGCAGCTTAGGCACAGGCCAAGAGACCCAGTACTTC. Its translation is CASSLGTGQETQYF.

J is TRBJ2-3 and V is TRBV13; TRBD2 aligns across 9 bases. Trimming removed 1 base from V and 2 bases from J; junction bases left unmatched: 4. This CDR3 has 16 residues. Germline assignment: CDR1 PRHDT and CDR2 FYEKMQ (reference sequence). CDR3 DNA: TGTGCCAGCAGCTTAGAATTAGCGGGGGTCACAGATACGCAGTATTTT. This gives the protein CASSLELAGVTDTQYF.

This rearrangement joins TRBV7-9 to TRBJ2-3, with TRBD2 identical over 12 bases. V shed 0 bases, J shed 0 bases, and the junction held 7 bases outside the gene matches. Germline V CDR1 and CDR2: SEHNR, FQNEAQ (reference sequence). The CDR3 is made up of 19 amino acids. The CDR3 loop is CASSLAGLAGFTSTDTQYF. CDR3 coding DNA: TGTGCCAGCAGCTTAGCGGGACTAGCGGGTTTTACTAGCACAGATACGCAGTATTTT.